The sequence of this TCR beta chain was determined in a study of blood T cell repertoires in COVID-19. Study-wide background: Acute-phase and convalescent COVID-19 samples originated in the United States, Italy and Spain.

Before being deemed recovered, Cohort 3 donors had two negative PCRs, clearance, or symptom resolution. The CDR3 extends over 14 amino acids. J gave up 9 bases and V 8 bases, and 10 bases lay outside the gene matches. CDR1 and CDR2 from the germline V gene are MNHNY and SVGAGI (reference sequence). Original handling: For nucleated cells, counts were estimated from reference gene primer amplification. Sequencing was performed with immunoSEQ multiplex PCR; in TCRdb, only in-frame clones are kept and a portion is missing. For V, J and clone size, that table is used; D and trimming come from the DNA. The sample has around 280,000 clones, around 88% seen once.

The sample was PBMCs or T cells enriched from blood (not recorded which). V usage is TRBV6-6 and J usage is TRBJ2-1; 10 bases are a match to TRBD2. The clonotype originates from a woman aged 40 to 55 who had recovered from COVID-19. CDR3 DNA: TGTGCCAGCGCCCTAGCGGGAGTTGTGCGTGAGCAGTTCTTC. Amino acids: CASALAGVVREQFF.